These 4 T cell receptor beta chains were all obtained from the same sample, sequenced in a study of blood T cells in healthy people across ages. Next came a second PCR, run for roughly 7 to 12 cycles, which used a sample-barcoded 5' primer along with a J-beta primer mix. MiXCR, applied by TCRdb to the 5' RACE reads, yields one record per CDR3 protein. Of some 790,000 distinct CDR3 sequences listed, 25% to 30% are singletons. The material sequenced was blood. The origin of the receptors is an elderly woman in good health.

This clonotype was observed many times. This sequence joins TRBV30 and TRBJ2-4, with TRBD2 matching over 7 bases. Losses at the gene ends were 4 bases for V and 2 bases for J; bases not matched to a gene: 8. The CDR3 is made up of 15 amino acids. Germline loops: CDR1 GTSNPN, CDR2 SVGIG (reference sequence). The CDR3 coding sequence is TGTGCCTGGAATGCGGGAGCGGGTACCAAAAACATTCAGTACTTC. It yields the protein CAWNAGAGTKNIQYF.

In this sample, this clonotype turned up a few times. A read error may explain this, as a much larger clone is one base away. V gene TRBV12-3 or TRBV12-4 combines with J gene TRBJ2-3; 8 bases are a match to TRBD2. CDR3 length: 16 residues. J was trimmed by 3 bases and V by 4 bases; bases with no gene match: 9. CDR3 amino acids: CASSSYGGGATDTQYF. The CDR3 DNA reads TGTGCCAGCAGTTCATACGGGGGGGGTGCGACAGATACGCAGTATTTT.

The chain employs TRBV7-9 and TRBJ1-1; 8 nucleotides align to TRBD1. Per the germline V gene, CDR1 is SEHNR and CDR2 is FQNEAQ (reference sequence). J was trimmed by 4 bases and V by 5 bases; bases with no gene match: 9. The CDR3 length is 15 residues. The CDR3 coding sequence is TGTGCCAGCAGCCCTACCCGAACAGGGGGCACTGAAGCTTTCTTT. Amino acids: CASSPTRTGGTEAFF. Full variable domain (outside the CDR3, taken from reference TRBV7-9 and TRBJ1-1): DTGVSQNPRHKITKRGQNVTFRCDPISEHNRLYWYRQTLGQGPEFLTYFQNEAQLEKSRLLSDRFSAERPKGSFSTLEIQRTEQGDSAMYLCASSPTRTGGTEAFFGQGTRLTVV.

There are a few counts of this clonotype. The chain employs TRBV9 and TRBJ2-1, with a tentative D call TRBD2 (5 bases). CDR1 and CDR2 (germline): SGDLS, YYNGEE. Trimming stripped 4 bases from V and 6 bases from J, with 14 bases between. The CDR3 runs 14 residues. CDR3 region: CASSLPSRGNEQFF. CDR3 sequence (DNA): TGTGCCAGCAGCCTTCCGTCTCGGGGCAATGAGCAGTTCTTC.